The entry below gives a single T cell receptor beta chain sequence along with its context. Its specificity is not known. The entry originates in a study of chemoradiotherapy in HPV16-positive cancers. Looking at the study overall: Candidate HPV-specific clones and shared TCR motifs came from a couple of HPV16-positive patients.

Looked up from germline, CDR1 is MNHNS and CDR2 is SASEGT. The CDR3 has 12 amino acids. Trimming cost V 11 bases and J 6 bases; bases outside gene matches: 9. Method: immunoSEQ multiplex PCR; TCRdb's copy keeps in-frame clones and lacks some. The repertoire includes tens of thousands of clones, around 88% of them detected once, and around 5% sits in the top ten. Whole-study findings and limits: Non-HPV-specific T cells did not expand in tumors during treatment, whereas candidate HPV-specific clones and E7-related motifs did.

Samples were taken several times over chemoradiotherapy. Sequences were derived from blood, sampled from a patient who underwent chemoradiotherapy. The chain couples TRBV6-1 to TRBJ1-1; TRBD1 matches 7 bases. This TCR was sampled from a human donor with HPV-associated anogenital cancer. CDR3 residues: CAGQADRPEAFF. The CDR3 region has the DNA TGTGCCGGACAGGCGGATCGTCCTGAAGCTTTCTTT.